This T cell receptor beta chain came from a study of CD8+ T cells in alopecia areata. Regarding treatment: oral pan-JAK inhibitor, 5-10 mg twice daily. V gave up 5 bases and J gave up 5 bases; unmatched junction bases: 5. Germline V gene sequence: CDR1 SGHDT, CDR2 YYEEEE. The CDR3 has 15 amino acids. cDNA reverse transcribed from extracted RNA served as the sequencing template. Sequencing was performed with immunoSEQ multiplex PCR; in TCRdb, only in-frame clones are kept and a portion is missing. The sample comprises about 260,000 clones, 60% of which are singletons, and 0.75% to 0.95% rests with the top ten. Findings and caveats of the study: Relative to mice, TCR sharing across patients was less clear, a difference possibly HLA-related.

This clone was seen only a few times. Its antigen remains unknown. The gene calls are TRBV5-6 and TRBJ2-1; 12 bases fit TRBD2. This TCR derives from a human donor with alopecia areata. This material consisted of CD4+ T cells sorted from blood, taken at roughly week 52, from a patient treated with tofacitinib. The CDR3 is CASRRWTSGNNEQFF. The CDR3 DNA follows: TGTGCCAGCAGGCGATGGACTAGCGGGAACAATGAGCAGTTCTTC.